The clone carrying this TCR beta chain has just one count. V was clipped by 6 bases and J by 8 bases; unmatched bases: 12. The CDR3 contains 15 residues. CDR1 is LGHDT and CDR2 is YNNKEL in the germline V gene (reference sequence). Some clones are missing from TCRdb's copy, which holds only in-frame ones; the method was immunoSEQ multiplex PCR. Of under 300,000 clones detected, over 70% appear once; the ten largest clones hold 13%. These data originate in a study of control samples from healthy donors and cancer patients. The receptor was derived from a woman aged 55-69 years with lung cancer. Sample: PBMCs. The J gene is TRBJ1-2, the V gene TRBV3-1 (or the pseudogene TRBV3-2), with 10 bases matching TRBD1. This chain's CDR3 is CASSIPGQGSVGYTF. DNA for the CDR3: TGTGCCAGCAGTATACCGGGACAGGGGTCTGTGGGCTACACCTTC.